The clone carrying this T cell receptor beta chain was observed a few times. One junction end disagrees with the germline gene, perhaps due to a read error. The CDR3 sequence is 16 residues long. The germline V gene encodes CDR1 MNHEY and CDR2 SVGAGI. The data belong to a study of blood T cell repertoires in COVID-19. Sequencing was performed with immunoSEQ multiplex PCR; in TCRdb, only in-frame clones are kept and a portion is missing. The table has a few hundred thousand clones, 90% seen once; the top ten hold approximately 2.3%. The chain has TRBV6-5 and TRBJ1-4; 10 positions match TRBD1. The sequenced sample consisted of peripheral blood. This TCR was sampled from a woman between 55 and 75 years old with COVID-19, enrolled during active disease. CDR3 coding DNA: TGTGCCAGTAGTTCCAGATCCGGGACAGGGGTTGAAAAACTGTTTTTT. It translates to CASSSRSGTGVEKLFF.